The table lists the clone carrying this T cell receptor beta chain with a few counts. This sample was taken from a study of neurological immune-mediated disorders. Time point specified: longitudinal time-point 3. TCRdb re-analysed the 5' RACE reads in MiXCR, keeping a single row per CDR3 protein. The sample contains 85,000 to 110,000 distinct CDR3 sequences, under 14% of which appear only once. The ends lost 6 bases at V and 6 bases at J; junction bases unmatched: 9. The V gene's germline CDR1 is PRHDT and CDR2 FYEKMQ (reference sequence). CDR3 length: 14 amino acids. V usage is TRBV13 and J usage is TRBJ2-7; 9 bases agree with TRBD2. The TCR comes from a female donor with HTLV-1-associated myelopathy (HAM/TSP). Input material: PBMCs. The CDR3 sequence is CASREAGGRSEQYF. DNA for the CDR3: TGTGCCAGCAGGGAAGCGGGGGGACGGTCCGAGCAGTACTTC.